This passage covers 21 T cell receptor beta chains from one sample sequenced in a study of cytomegalovirus exposure and HLA in healthy donors. The PCR ran on 60 Vbeta and 13 Jbeta primers. The repertoire was sequenced with immunoSEQ multiplex PCR; TCRdb's copy has only in-frame clones and lacks some. The sample yields around 190,000 clones, more than 75% seen once. The material sequenced was PBMCs. These receptors were taken from a woman aged 25-40 years in good health and CMV-seropositive.

The chain uses TRBV7-9 and TRBJ1-4; 9 nucleotides match TRBD1. CDR1 and CDR2 (germline): SEHNR, FQNEAQ (reference sequence). The length of the CDR3 is 14 residues. V gave up 2 bases and J gave up 8 bases; unmatched junction bases: 3. The CDR3 sequence is CASSLIDRGEKLFF. CDR3 nucleotide sequence: TGTGCCAGCAGCTTAATAGACAGGGGGGAAAAACTGTTTTTT.

The chain has TRBV5-8 and TRBJ2-4; TRBD1 matches at 7 bases. The germline gives CDR1 SGHTS, CDR2 YDEGEE. V lost 5 bases, J lost 1 base, and 12 bases stayed unmatched. There are 17 residues in the CDR3. This chain's CDR3 is CASSSGQLLGAKNIQYF. CDR3 nucleotides: TGTGCCAGCAGTTCGGGACAGTTGTTGGGGGCCAAAAACATTCAGTACTTC.

The chain has TRBV29-1 and TRBJ2-7; no clear D. V was shortened by 4 bases and J by 5 bases, with 9 bases between the two germline ends. Germline CDR1 and CDR2: SQVTM and ANQGSEA. This CDR3 spans 11 amino acids. The CDR3 DNA sequence: TGCAGCGTTGTCCCTATCCACGAGCAGTACTTC. Its protein product is CSVVPIHEQYF.

The chain is built from TRBV7-2 and TRBJ2-7, with D unclear. CDR3 length: 15 residues. The V end was cut by 1 base, the J end by 5 bases, with 15 bases between. CDR1 and CDR2 (germline): SGHTA, FQGNSA. CDR3 amino acids: CASSLVASKTHEQYF. CDR3 bases: TGTGCCAGCAGCTTAGTCGCTAGTAAAACCCACGAGCAGTACTTC.

The chain has TRBV27 and TRBJ2-2; possibly TRBD1 for D (5 bases). Trimming took off 4 bases at V and 2 bases at J, with 17 bases between the two ends. The V gene's germline CDR1 is MNHEY and CDR2 SMNVEV (reference sequence). The CDR3 consists of 17 residues. For the CDR3, the DNA is TGTGCCAGCAGTTCCTTCCACAGAAGGACAAACACCGGGGAGCTGTTTTTT. It specifies CASSSFHRRTNTGELFF.

The gene calls are TRBV7-6 and TRBJ2-7; weak D call: TRBD1 (6 bases). This CDR3 contains 15 residues. V dropped 1 base and J dropped 2 bases, with 12 bases sitting between them. Germline-derived CDR1 and CDR2 are SGHVS and FNYEAQ. In DNA, the CDR3 is TGTGCCAGCAGCTTAGGAACACGGGACACCTACGAGCAGTACTTC. Protein: CASSLGTRDTYEQYF. Full variable domain (missing parts from reference TRBV7-6 and TRBJ2-7): GAGVSQSPRYKVTKRGQDVALRCDPISGHVSLYWYRQALGQGPEFLTYFNYEAQQDKSGLPNDRFSAERPEGSISTLTIQRTEQRDSAMYRCASSLGTRDTYEQYFGPGTRLTVT.

V gene TRBV28 combines with J gene TRBJ2-7; 7 bases fit TRBD1. V shed 3 bases and J 3 bases; nucleotides not matched to a gene: 2. Germline loops: CDR1 MDHEN, CDR2 SYDVKM. The CDR3 totals 13 residues. The CDR3 region has the DNA TGTGCCAGCAGTTTCCGGGACAGCTACGAGCAGTACTTC. Amino acids: CASSFRDSYEQYF.

The chain recombines TRBV7-8 with TRBJ1-1, with D maybe TRBD1 (6 bases). The CDR3 runs to 17 residues. CDR1 is SGHVS and CDR2 is FQNEAQ in the germline V gene. V gave up 0 bases and J gave up 0 bases, with 14 bases separating them. CDR3: CASSLAGGAILNTEAFF. For the CDR3, the DNA is TGTGCCAGCAGCTTAGCGGGGGGGGCGATACTGAACACTGAAGCTTTCTTT.

The CDR3 region is CASSSQGEGYGYTF. CDR3 nucleotide sequence: TGTGCCAGCAGTTCCCAGGGGGAAGGCTATGGCTACACCTTC. The chain combines TRBV6-6 with TRBJ1-2, with 7 bases fitting TRBD1. V gave up 4 bases and J gave up 4 bases; unmatched junction bases: 6. The CDR3 spans 14 residues. Germline lookup yields CDR1 MNHNY and CDR2 SVGAGI (reference sequence).

The chain couples TRBV2 to TRBJ2-2, with 7 bases matching TRBD2. J lost 6 bases, V lost 6 bases, and 7 bases had no gene match. Germline V gene data show CDR1 as SNHLY and CDR2 as FYNNEI. CDR3 length equals 14 residues. The DNA for the CDR3 is TGTGCCAGCAGACAAGCGGGACGTTCCGGGGAGCTGTTTTTT. Protein sequence: CASRQAGRSGELFF.

This clone has just a few counts. This chain uses TRBV6-1 with TRBJ2-1; D possibly corresponds to TRBD2 (5 bases). Germline CDR1 MNHNS, CDR2 SASEGT. V was shortened by 4 bases and J by 5 bases, with 15 bases between the two germline ends. CDR3 length: 15 residues. In DNA form, the CDR3 reads TGTGCCAGCAGTGCCGTCCGGGAAGTTAACAATGAGCAGTTCTTC. It codes for CASSAVREVNNEQFF.

The chain employs TRBV30 and TRBJ1-2; 9 bases match TRBD1. CDR1 and CDR2 from the germline V gene are GTSNPN and SVGIG (reference sequence). The V and J ends lost 2 bases and 3 bases, in that order; junction bases with no gene match: 7. The CDR3 extends over 15 amino acids. The CDR3 protein is CAWSRTGGADYGYTF. CDR3 sequence (DNA): TGTGCCTGGAGTAGAACAGGGGGCGCTGACTATGGCTACACCTTC.

In its sample, this clone was seen a few times. V usage is TRBV28 and J usage is TRBJ2-7, with 9 bases aligning to TRBD1. V shed 3 bases, J shed 1 base, and the junction held 1 base outside the gene matches. The CDR3 consists of 14 residues. Germline-derived CDR1 and CDR2 are MDHEN and SYDVKM. Here the CDR3 reads CASSLGTGSYEQYF. Written as DNA, the CDR3 is TGTGCCAGCAGTTTGGGGACAGGGTCCTACGAGCAGTACTTC.

V usage is TRBV5-4 and J usage is TRBJ1-1; D perhaps matches TRBD1 (5 bases). V lost 4 bases and J 1 base, leaving 20 bases between the germline ends. Germline CDR1 and CDR2: SGHNT and YYREEE (reference sequence). The CDR3 loop spans 17 amino acids. The CDR3: CASSLGGGRGPNTEAFF. CDR3 coding DNA: TGTGCCAGCAGCCTCGGCGGGGGAAGGGGCCCGAACACTGAAGCTTTCTTT. Together with reference TRBV5-4 and TRBJ1-1, the CDR3 gives the full variable domain: ETGVTQSPTHLIKTRGQQVTLRCSSQSGHNTVSWYQQALGQGPQFIFQYYREEENGRGNFPPRFSGLQFPNYSSELNVNALELDDSALYLCASSLGGGRGPNTEAFFGQGTRLTVV.

For this clone: The junction shows a germline mismatch at one end, possibly a read error. Here the CDR3 reads CSSSRTESYEQYF. The CDR3 DNA reads TGTTCCAGCAGCCGGACAGAGTCCTACGAGCAGTACTTC. The gene calls are TRBV7-9 and TRBJ2-7; tentatively, D is TRBD1 (6 bases). The CDR3 is 13 residues long. Per germline, CDR1 SEHNR and CDR2 FQNEAQ (reference sequence).

The CDR3 here is CSVVAVQNTEAFF. Here the CDR3 DNA reads TGCAGCGTTGTTGCAGTACAGAACACTGAAGCTTTCTTT. V is TRBV29-1 and J is TRBJ1-1; D remains ambiguous. Germline loops: CDR1 SQVTM, CDR2 ANQGSEA. V lost 4 bases to trimming and J lost 1 base, with 10 bases between them. The CDR3 is 13 amino acids.

The chain has TRBV28 and TRBJ1-1; no clear D. Trimming left V 5 bases short and J 4 bases short, with 11 bases between. There are 13 residues in the CDR3. Germline V CDR1 and CDR2: MDHEN, SYDVKM. CDR3 DNA: TGTGCCAGCAGTCGCGAGGGAGGCACTGAAGCTTTCTTT. As protein: CASSREGGTEAFF.

Note on this clone: The junction does not match germline at one end; this may be a read error. The same CDR3 can be traced to other DNA sequences in this sample. The gene calls are TRBV6-1 and TRBJ2-7; a weak D match, TRBD1 (6 bases). CDR3 size: 13 residues. Germline-derived CDR1 and CDR2 are MNHNS and SASEGT. CDR3 DNA: TGTGCCAGCAGTGAAGCGCTTGGCAGGGGTAGGCACTTC. Translation gives CASSEALGRGRHF.

The rearrangement links TRBV5-6 to TRBJ2-7; TRBD1 matches at 8 bases. This CDR3 spans 16 amino acids. The germline V gene encodes CDR1 SGHDT and CDR2 YYEEEE. V shed 0 bases, J shed 4 bases, and the junction held 9 bases outside the gene matches. The DNA of the CDR3 is TGTGCCAGCAGCTTGGTCTTAGGGACAGGAACGTACGAGCAGTACTTC. Amino acid sequence: CASSLVLGTGTYEQYF.

This sequence joins TRBV5-1 and TRBJ2-5; 8 bases agree with TRBD1. CDR1 is SGHRS and CDR2 is YFSETQ in the germline V gene. There are 16 residues in the CDR3. With V trimmed by 4 bases and J by 5 bases, 13 bases remained unmatched. The CDR3 region is CASSPVLSGGRETQYF. In DNA form, the CDR3 reads TGCGCCAGCAGCCCGGTCCTCTCAGGGGGCCGGGAGACCCAGTACTTC.

The table lists this clone with a count of one. The chain couples TRBV27 to TRBJ1-1, with TRBD1 matching over 8 bases. The V gene end was trimmed by 7 bases and the J gene end by 4 bases; junction bases not matched to a gene: 11. CDR1 and CDR2 (germline): MNHEY, SMNVEV (reference sequence). CDR3 length equals 15 residues. CDR3 DNA: TGTGCCAGCAACCGGGACAGGCCCGGCGGCACTGAAGCTTTCTTT. The encoded protein is CASNRDRPGGTEAFF.